These T cell receptor beta chains were read from a single sample in a study. Via MiXCR, TCRdb re-called the RT-PCR reads, giving one row per CDR3 protein. The table lists about 680,000 distinct CDR3 sequences, 13% to 15% of them singletons. Sequenced: memory CD4+ T cells from blood. The receptor set was obtained from a female donor in good health, serving as a healthy control. Both conserved end residues are part of each CDR3. The D gene is left open where the match is weak.

d_call: NA; v_call: TRBV5-1; j_call: TRBJ1-4; cdr3_aa: CASRSGGPNEKLFF
d_call: TRBD1; v_call: TRBV4-2; j_call: TRBJ2-6; cdr3_aa: CASSQAFGQGAAGANVLTF
d_call: TRBD2; v_call: TRBV28; j_call: TRBJ2-7; cdr3_aa: CASSLSGSGVGEQYF
d_call: TRBD2; v_call: TRBV29-1; j_call: TRBJ2-1; cdr3_aa: CSVERSSGVYEQFF
d_call: NA; v_call: TRBV20-1; j_call: TRBJ1-5; cdr3_aa: CSAGSWGRQPQHF
d_call: NA; v_call: TRBV12-3/TRBV12-4; j_call: TRBJ1-1; cdr3_aa: CASSLEQGRTEAFF
d_call: NA; v_call: TRBV29-1; j_call: TRBJ1-1; cdr3_aa: CSVDSGAFF
d_call: NA; v_call: TRBV7-8; j_call: TRBJ1-1; cdr3_aa: CASSLAAMVGSKNTEAFF
d_call: NA; v_call: TRBV19; j_call: TRBJ1-2; cdr3_aa: CASSIGKYGYTF
d_call: TRBD2; v_call: TRBV7-2; j_call: TRBJ2-1; cdr3_aa: CASRYSGGPQFF
d_call: TRBD1; v_call: TRBV12-3/TRBV12-4; j_call: TRBJ2-2; cdr3_aa: CASSSLGQVTGELFF
d_call: NA; v_call: TRBV9; j_call: TRBJ1-2; cdr3_aa: CASKKTGSGGYTF
d_call: TRBD1; v_call: TRBV6-5; j_call: TRBJ2-3; cdr3_aa: CASSYSLGGQGVNTQYF
d_call: TRBD2; v_call: TRBV7-2; j_call: TRBJ2-3; cdr3_aa: CASSLLAGGPDTQYF
d_call: NA; v_call: TRBV6-6; j_call: TRBJ2-7; cdr3_aa: CASSYQQAIRQYF
d_call: TRBD2; v_call: TRBV7-2; j_call: TRBJ2-5; cdr3_aa: CASSSRTSVSQETQYF
d_call: TRBD1; v_call: TRBV5-4; j_call: TRBJ2-7; cdr3_aa: CASSLGWDRRLEQYF